This TCR beta chain was identified in a study of Graves' ophthalmopathy and Graves' hyperthyroidism. Points from the study as a whole: A model built from 13 signatures distinguished ophthalmopathy from stable hyperthyroidism with approximately 89% sensitivity and approximately 81% specificity. The model predicted progression of ophthalmopathy with a sensitivity of roughly 70%, and its specificity was roughly 72%. Blood samples also showed most expanded thyroid clonotypes exceeding 0.001 frequency.

Germline V gene lookup returns CDR1 DFQATT and CDR2 SNEGSKA (reference sequence). The CDR3 length equals 9 residues, ends included. On this clonotype itself: The target antigen is unknown. No conserved phenylalanine or tryptophan ends this CDR3, so it is likely a read error. Because the CDR3's place on the DNA is in doubt, the DNA is left out and the CDR3 is given as listed by TCRdb.

Amplification from RNA transcripts yielded the TCR beta CDR3 regions. A first-round RT-PCR used HTBI primers, followed by a second-round multiplex PCR. In TCRdb, the multiplex PCR reads were re-called with MiXCR into one record per CDR3 protein. The repertoire holds about 1.1 million distinct CDR3 sequences, with less than 45% as singletons. A diagnosis was made from clinical symptoms together with serum thyroxine, TRAb, thyroid ultrasound and orbital computed tomography. The source material was peripheral blood or thyroid tissue (not recorded which). This TCR derives from an adult man with Graves' hyperthyroidism. This chain connects TRBV20-1 to TRBJ1-6. The chain's CDR3 is CSARTPPNY.